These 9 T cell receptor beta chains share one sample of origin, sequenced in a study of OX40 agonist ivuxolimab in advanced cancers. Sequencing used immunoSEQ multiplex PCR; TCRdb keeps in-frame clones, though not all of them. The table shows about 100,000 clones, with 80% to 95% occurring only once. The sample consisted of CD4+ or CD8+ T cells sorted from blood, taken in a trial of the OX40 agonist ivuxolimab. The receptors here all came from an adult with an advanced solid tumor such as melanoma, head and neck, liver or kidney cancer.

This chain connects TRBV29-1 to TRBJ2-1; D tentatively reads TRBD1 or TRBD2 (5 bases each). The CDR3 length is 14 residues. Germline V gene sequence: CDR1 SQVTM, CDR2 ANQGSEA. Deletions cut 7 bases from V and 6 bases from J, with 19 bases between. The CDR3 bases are TGCAGCGGTGGATCGGGGCAATGGGTCAATGAGCAGTTCTTC. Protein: CSGGSGQWVNEQFF.

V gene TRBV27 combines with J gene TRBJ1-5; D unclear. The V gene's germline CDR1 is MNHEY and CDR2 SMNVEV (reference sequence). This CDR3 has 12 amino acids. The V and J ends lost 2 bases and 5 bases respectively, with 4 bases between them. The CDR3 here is CASSLRDQPQHF. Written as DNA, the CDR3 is TGTGCCAGCAGTTTACGCGATCAGCCCCAGCATTTT.

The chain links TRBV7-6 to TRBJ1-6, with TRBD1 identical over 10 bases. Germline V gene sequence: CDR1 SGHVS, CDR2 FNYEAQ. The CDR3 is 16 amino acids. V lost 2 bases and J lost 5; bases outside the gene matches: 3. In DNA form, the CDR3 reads TGTGCCAGCAGCTTACAGGGACAGGGGAATAATTCACCCCTCCACTTT. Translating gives CASSLQGQGNNSPLHF.

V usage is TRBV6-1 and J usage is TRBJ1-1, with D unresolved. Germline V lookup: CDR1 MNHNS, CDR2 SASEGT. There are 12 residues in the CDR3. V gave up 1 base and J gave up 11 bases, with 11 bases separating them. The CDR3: CASSEGVRGAFF. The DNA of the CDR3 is TGTGCCAGCAGTGAAGGCGTCCGCGGGGCTTTCTTT.

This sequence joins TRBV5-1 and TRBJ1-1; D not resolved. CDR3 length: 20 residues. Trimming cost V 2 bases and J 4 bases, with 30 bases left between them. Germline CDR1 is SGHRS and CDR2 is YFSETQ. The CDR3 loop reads CASSFGFLVGPQSKGTEAFF. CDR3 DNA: TGCGCCAGCAGCTTTGGCTTCCTCGTCGGACCCCAATCCAAGGGCACTGAAGCTTTCTTT.

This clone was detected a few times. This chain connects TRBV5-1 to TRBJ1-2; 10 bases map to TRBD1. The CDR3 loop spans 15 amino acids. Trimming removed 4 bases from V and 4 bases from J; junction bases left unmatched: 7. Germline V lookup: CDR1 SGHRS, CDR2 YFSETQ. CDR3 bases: TGCGCCAGCAGCCACGACAGGGGGCGCATCTATGGCTACACCTTC. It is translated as CASSHDRGRIYGYTF.

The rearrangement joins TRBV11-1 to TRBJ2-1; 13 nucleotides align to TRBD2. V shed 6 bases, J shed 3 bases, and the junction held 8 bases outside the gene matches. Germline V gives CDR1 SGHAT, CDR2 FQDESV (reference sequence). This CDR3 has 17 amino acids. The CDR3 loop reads CASRSTSGRSNYNEQFF. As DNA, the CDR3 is TGTGCCAGCAGATCGACTAGCGGGAGGTCAAACTACAATGAGCAGTTCTTC.

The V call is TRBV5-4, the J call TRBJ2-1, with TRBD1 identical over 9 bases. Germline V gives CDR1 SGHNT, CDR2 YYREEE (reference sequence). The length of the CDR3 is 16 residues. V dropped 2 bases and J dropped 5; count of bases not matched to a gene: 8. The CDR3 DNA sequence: TGTGCCAGCAGCTTCGGCGGGACAGGGCCCAACAATGAGCAGTTCTTC. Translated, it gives CASSFGGTGPNNEQFF. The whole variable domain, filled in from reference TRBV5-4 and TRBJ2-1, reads ETGVTQSPTHLIKTRGQQVTLRCSSQSGHNTVSWYQQALGQGPQFIFQYYREEENGRGNFPPRFSGLQFPNYSSELNVNALELDDSALYLCASSFGGTGPNNEQFFGPGTRLTVL.

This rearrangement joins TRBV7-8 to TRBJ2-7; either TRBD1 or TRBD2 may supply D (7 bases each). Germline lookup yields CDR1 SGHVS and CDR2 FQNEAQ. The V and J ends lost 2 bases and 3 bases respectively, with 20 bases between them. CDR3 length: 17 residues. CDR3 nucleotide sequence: TGTGCCAGCAGCTTAAGGCAGGGGGGGGCTAGCGGCTACGAGCAGTACTTC. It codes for CASSLRQGGASGYEQYF.